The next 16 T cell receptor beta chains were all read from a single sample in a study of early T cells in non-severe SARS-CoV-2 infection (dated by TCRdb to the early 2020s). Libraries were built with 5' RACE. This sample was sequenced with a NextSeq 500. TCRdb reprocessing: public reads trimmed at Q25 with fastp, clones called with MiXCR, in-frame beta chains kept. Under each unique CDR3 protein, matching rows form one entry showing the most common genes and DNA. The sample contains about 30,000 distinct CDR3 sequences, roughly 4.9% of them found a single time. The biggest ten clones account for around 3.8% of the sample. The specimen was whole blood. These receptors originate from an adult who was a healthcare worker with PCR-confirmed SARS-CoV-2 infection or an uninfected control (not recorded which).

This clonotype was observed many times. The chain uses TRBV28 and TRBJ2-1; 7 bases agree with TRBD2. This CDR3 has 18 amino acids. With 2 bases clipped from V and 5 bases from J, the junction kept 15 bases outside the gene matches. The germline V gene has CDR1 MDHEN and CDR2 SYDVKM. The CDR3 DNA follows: TGTGCCAGCAGTTTAATCTATAGCGGGCGGCCCTCGAACAATGAGCAGTTCTTC. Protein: CASSLIYSGRPSNNEQFF.

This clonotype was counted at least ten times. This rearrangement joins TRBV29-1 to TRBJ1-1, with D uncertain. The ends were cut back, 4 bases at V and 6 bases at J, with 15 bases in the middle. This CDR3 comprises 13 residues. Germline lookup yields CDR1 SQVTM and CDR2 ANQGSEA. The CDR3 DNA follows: TGCAGCGTTGTAGAGCGAAGGCGGGCTGAAGCTTTCTTT. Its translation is CSVVERRRAEAFF.

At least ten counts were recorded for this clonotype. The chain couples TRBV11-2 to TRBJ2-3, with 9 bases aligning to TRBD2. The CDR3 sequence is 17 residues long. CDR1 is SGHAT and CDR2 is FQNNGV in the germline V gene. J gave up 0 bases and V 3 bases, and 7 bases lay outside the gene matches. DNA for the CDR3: TGTGCCAGCAGCTTCACCCCCCTAGCGGGAAGCACAGATACGCAGTATTTT. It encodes CASSFTPLAGSTDTQYF.

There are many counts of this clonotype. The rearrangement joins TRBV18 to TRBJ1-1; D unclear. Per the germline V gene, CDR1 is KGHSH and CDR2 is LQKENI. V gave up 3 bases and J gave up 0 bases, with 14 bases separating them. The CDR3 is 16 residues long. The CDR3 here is CASSPYPSKMNTEAFF. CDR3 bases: TGTGCCAGCTCACCGTATCCTTCCAAGATGAACACTGAAGCTTTCTTT.

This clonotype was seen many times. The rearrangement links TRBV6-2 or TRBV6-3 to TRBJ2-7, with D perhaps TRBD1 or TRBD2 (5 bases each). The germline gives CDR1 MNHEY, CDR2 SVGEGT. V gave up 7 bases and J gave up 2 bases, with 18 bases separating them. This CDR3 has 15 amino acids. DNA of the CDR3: TGTGCCAGCAAGGGGAGCCCGCCACCCGCCTACGAGCAGTACTTC. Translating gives CASKGSPPPAYEQYF.

The DNA for the CDR3 is TGTGCCAGCAGCTTAGAGGGACTAGGAGGCGAGCAGTACTTC. Encoded protein: CASSLEGLGGEQYF. The V call is TRBV7-6, the J call TRBJ2-7; 8 bases match TRBD2. Per germline, CDR1 SGHVS and CDR2 FNYEAQ. This CDR3 region has 14 residues. V dropped 1 base and J dropped 6; count of bases not matched to a gene: 5.

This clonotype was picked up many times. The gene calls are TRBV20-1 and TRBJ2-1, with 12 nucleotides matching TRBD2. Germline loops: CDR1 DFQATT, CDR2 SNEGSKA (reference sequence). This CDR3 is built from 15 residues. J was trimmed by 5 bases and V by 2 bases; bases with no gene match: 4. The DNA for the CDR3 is TGCAGTGCTAGATCTAGCGGGAGGGATAACAATGAGCAGTTCTTC. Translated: CSARSSGRDNNEQFF.

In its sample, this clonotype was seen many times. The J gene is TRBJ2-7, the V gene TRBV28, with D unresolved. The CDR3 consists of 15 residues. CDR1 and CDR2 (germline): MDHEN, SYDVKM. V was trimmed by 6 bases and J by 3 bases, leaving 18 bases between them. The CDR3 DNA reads TGTGCCAGCAGCCCAACAACCACCCTTTACTACGAGCAGTACTTC. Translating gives CASSPTTTLYYEQYF.

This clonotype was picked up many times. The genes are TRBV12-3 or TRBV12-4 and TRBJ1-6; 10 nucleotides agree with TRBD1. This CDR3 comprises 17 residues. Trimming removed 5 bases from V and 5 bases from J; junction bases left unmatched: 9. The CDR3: CASSIFGTGADNSPLHF. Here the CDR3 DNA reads TGTGCCAGCAGTATCTTTGGGACAGGGGCGGATAATTCACCCCTCCACTTT.

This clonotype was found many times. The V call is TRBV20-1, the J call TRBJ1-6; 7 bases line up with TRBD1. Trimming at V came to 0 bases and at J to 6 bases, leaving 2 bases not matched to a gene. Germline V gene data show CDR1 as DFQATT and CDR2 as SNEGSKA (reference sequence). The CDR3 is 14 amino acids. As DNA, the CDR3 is TGCAGTGCTAGAGATAGACAGGGTAATTCACCCCTCCACTTT. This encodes CSARDRQGNSPLHF.

This chain's CDR3 is CASKRQGGYYGYTF. The CDR3 DNA follows: TGTGCCAGCAAGAGACAGGGGGGATACTATGGCTACACCTTC. This sequence joins TRBV19 and TRBJ1-2, with 9 bases lining up with TRBD1. The CDR3 loop spans 14 amino acids. V shed 9 bases, J shed 3 bases, and the junction held 8 bases outside the gene matches. CDR1 LNHDA and CDR2 SQIVND come from the germline V gene (reference sequence). Filled out from reference TRBV19 and TRBJ1-2, the complete variable domain reads DGGITQSPKYLFRKEGQNVTLSCEQNLNHDAMYWYRQDPGQGLRLIYYSQIVNDFQKGDIAEGYSVSREKKESFPLTVTSAQKNPTAFYLCASKRQGGYYGYTFGSGTRLTVV.

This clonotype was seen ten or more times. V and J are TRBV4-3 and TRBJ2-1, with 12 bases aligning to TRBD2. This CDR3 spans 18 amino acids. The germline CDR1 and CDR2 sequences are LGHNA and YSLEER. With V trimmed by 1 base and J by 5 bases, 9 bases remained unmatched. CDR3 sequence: CASSQANHRLAGDNEQFF. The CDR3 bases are TGCGCCAGCAGCCAAGCTAATCACCGACTAGCGGGAGACAATGAGCAGTTCTTC.

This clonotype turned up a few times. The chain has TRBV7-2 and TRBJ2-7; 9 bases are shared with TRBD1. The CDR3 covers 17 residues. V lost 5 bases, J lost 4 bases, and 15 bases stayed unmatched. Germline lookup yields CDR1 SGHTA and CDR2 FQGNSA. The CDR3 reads CASSPDSGTGSLYEQYF. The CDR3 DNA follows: TGTGCCAGCAGCCCCGACTCCGGGACAGGGTCATTATACGAGCAGTACTTC.

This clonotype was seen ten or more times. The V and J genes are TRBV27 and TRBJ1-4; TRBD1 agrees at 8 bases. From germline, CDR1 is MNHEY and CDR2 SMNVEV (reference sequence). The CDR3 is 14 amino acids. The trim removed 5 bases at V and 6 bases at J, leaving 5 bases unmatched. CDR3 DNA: TGTGCCAGCAGTCGACAGGGGTTGCATGAAAAACTGTTTTTT. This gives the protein CASSRQGLHEKLFF. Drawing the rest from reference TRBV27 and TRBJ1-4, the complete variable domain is EAQVTQNPRYLITVTGKKLTVTCSQNMNHEYMSWYRQDPGLGLRQIYYSMNVEVTDKGDVPEGYKVSRKEKRNFPLILESPSPNQTSLYFCASSRQGLHEKLFFGSGTQLSVL.

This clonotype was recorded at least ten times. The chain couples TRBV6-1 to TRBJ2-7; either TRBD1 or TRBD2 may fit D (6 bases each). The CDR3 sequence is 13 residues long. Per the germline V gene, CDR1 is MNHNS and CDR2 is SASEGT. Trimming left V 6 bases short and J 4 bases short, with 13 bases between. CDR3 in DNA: TGTGCCAGCAGGACGGGGGCGGGGTACGAGCAGTACTTC. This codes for CASRTGAGYEQYF.

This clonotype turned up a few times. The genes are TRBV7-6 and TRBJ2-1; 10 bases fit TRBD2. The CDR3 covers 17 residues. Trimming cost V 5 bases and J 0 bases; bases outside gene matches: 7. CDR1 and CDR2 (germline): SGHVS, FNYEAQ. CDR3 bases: TGTGCCAGCAGCCCTAGCTCTAGCGGGAGCTCCTACAATGAGCAGTTCTTC. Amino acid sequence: CASSPSSSGSSYNEQFF.